These T cell receptor beta chains were read from a single sample in a study of cytomegalovirus exposure and HLA in healthy donors. Here immunoSEQ multiplex PCR was the method, and the copy in TCRdb shows in-frame clones only, minus some. The data show 90,000 to 120,000 clones, 82% seen once. Sequencing was performed on PBMCs. These receptors all stem from a man under 40 in good health and CMV-seropositive. The CDR3 runs from the conserved cysteine through the conserved F or W. A D gene is named only where the DNA matches it firmly. For some rows the clone size is stated as once, few or many, or as a class when expanded; others skip it.

>TRBJ1-1|-|TRBV6-1|-
CASSGQTNTEAFF
TGTGCCAGCAGTGGACAGACTAACACTGAAGCTTTCTTT
>TRBJ1-4|-|TRBV2|-
CASTETANEKLFF
TGTGCCAGCACAGAGACAGCTAATGAAAAACTGTTTTTT
>TRBJ2-7|-|TRBV7-9|TRBD1
CASSHRTGDYEQYF
TGTGCCAGCAGCCATAGGACAGGGGACTACGAGCAGTACTTC
>TRBJ1-2|few|TRBV9|TRBD1
CASSDLRQGQIPIFGYTF
TGTGCCAGCAGCGATTTGAGACAGGGTCAAATTCCCATATTCGGCTACACCTTC
>TRBJ2-7|-|TRBV7-9|-
CASSLGQGRFYEQYF
TGTGCCAGCAGCTTAGGTCAGGGCCGATTCTACGAGCAGTACTTC
>TRBJ2-2|-|TRBV27|-
CASSAGENTGELFF
TGTGCCAGCAGCGCCGGGGAGAACACCGGGGAGCTGTTTTTT
>TRBJ2-7|-|TRBV12-2|-
CASRAIRDYEQYF
TGTGCAAGTCGCGCAATCAGGGACTACGAGCAGTACTTC
>TRBJ1-6|-|TRBV6-5|-
CASRGPGNSPLHF
TGTGCCAGCAGGGGTCCGGGTAATTCACCCCTCCACTTT
>TRBJ1-1|few|TRBV6-6|-
CASSQGWVFTEAFF
TGTGCCAGCAGTCAGGGGTGGGTTTTCACTGAAGCTTTCTTT
>TRBJ1-4|-|TRBV19|-
CASRAWTLNEKLFF
TGTGCCAGTAGGGCGTGGACTTTGAATGAAAAACTGTTTTTT
>TRBJ2-6|-|TRBV7-3|TRBD1
CASSWWDRARSGANGLTF
TGTGCCAGCAGCTGGTGGGACAGAGCCCGCTCTGGGGCCAACGGCCTGACTTTC
>TRBJ1-1|-|TRBV19|TRBD1
CASSNDRASEAFF
TGTGCCAGTAGTAATGACAGGGCATCTGAAGCTTTCTTT
>TRBJ1-1|-|TRBV6-1|-
CASHFRGTEAFF
TGTGCCAGTCACTTCAGAGGGACTGAAGCTTTCTTT
>TRBJ1-1|-|TRBV27|-
CASSPVRPQSTEAFF
TGTGCCAGCAGTCCCGTACGTCCGCAGTCAACTGAAGCTTTCTTT
>TRBJ1-6|-|TRBV6-1|-
CASKPGGFSPLHF
TGTGCCAGCAAGCCGGGAGGTTTTTCACCCCTCCACTTT
>TRBJ2-7|-|TRBV6-5|TRBD2
CASWSGGDPYEQYF
TGTGCCAGCTGGAGTGGGGGGGATCCATACGAGCAGTACTTC
>TRBJ1-1|once|TRBV7-8|-
CASSPPVGLLNTEAFF
TGTGCCAGCAGCCCTCCCGTAGGACTGCTCAACACTGAAGCTTTCTTT
>TRBJ2-1|-|TRBV9|-
CASSVVEGSNEQFF
TGTGCCAGCAGCGTAGTGGAGGGGAGCAATGAGCAGTTCTTC
>TRBJ2-5|-|TRBV9|-
CASSRQGGTWTQYF
TGTGCCAGCAGCAGACAGGGAGGAACGTGGACCCAGTACTTC
>TRBJ2-7|-|TRBV11-2|TRBD2
CASSPLAGHEQYF
TGTGCCAGCAGCCCCCTAGCGGGGCACGAGCAGTACTTC
>TRBJ2-6|-|TRBV6-1|-
CASSSGETDVLTF
TGTGCCAGCAGTTCCGGAGAGACCGACGTCCTGACTTTC
>TRBJ2-7|-|TRBV18|TRBD1
CASSPTGTGSYEQYF
TGTGCCAGCTCACCAACAGGGACAGGGTCCTACGAGCAGTACTTC
>TRBJ2-5|-|TRBV4-2|TRBD2
CASSQDPAGGSQETQYF
TGTGCCAGCAGCCAAGACCCAGCGGGGGGTTCTCAAGAGACCCAGTACTTC
>TRBJ1-5|-|TRBV6-5|-
CASSYSGRNQPQHF
TGTGCCAGCAGTTACAGCGGGCGCAATCAGCCCCAGCATTTT
>TRBJ2-3|-|TRBV7-6|-
CASSSKLIEADTQYF
TGTGCCAGCAGCTCGAAACTAATTGAGGCAGATACGCAGTATTTT
>TRBJ1-2|-|TRBV13|-
CASSFSYGYTF
TGTGCCAGCAGCTTCTCCTATGGCTACACCTTC
>TRBJ2-7|-|TRBV5-1|-
CASSLGREEQYF
TGCGCCAGCAGCTTGGGTAGAGAGGAGCAGTACTTC
>TRBJ2-3|few|TRBV2|TRBD1
CASHKDRDIDTQYF
TGTGCCAGCCACAAGGACAGGGATATAGATACGCAGTATTTT